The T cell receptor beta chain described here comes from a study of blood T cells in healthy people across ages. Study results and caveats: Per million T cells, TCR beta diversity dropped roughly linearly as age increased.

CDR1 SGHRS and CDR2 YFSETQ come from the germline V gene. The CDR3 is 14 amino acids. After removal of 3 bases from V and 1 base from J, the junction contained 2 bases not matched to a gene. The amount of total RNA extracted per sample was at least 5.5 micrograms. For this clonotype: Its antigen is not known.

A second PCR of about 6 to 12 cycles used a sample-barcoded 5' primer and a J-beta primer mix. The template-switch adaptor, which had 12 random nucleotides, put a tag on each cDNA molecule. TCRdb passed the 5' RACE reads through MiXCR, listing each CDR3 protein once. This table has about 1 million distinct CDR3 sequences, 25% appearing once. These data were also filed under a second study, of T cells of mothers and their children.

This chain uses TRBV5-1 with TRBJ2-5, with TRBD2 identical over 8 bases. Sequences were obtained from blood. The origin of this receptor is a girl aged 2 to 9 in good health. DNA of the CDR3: TGCGCCAGCAGCTATAGCGGGACCCAAGAGACCCAGTACTTC. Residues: CASSYSGTQETQYF.